This T cell receptor (beta chain) was sequenced for a study of cytomegalovirus exposure and HLA in healthy donors. Study outcomes and limitations: An analysis that came later showed most CMV-associated TCR beta chains appearing HLA-restricted. A later analysis reported that several of the most significant clusters appeared to be linked to common viral pathogens, among them Epstein-Barr virus.

This clone occurred once. The antigen remains unidentified. PCR was performed using 60 Vbeta and 13 Jbeta primers. Authors' processing steps: Per a later analysis, the number of unique TCR beta chains was about 78 million, of which about 11 million were shared. The protocol was immunoSEQ multiplex PCR, while the TCRdb copy is restricted to in-frame clones and leaves out a portion. That table is the source of V, J and clone size, and D and trimming were worked out from the DNA. The table records 180,000 or so clones, 75% of them present only once. The specimen sequenced was PBMCs. The receptor was derived from a middle-aged woman in good health and CMV-seropositive.

The CDR3 loop reads CAWSLLMGGEGGYTF. CDR3 DNA: TGTGCCTGGAGTCTCCTCATGGGGGGAGAGGGTGGCTACACCTTC. This chain links TRBV30 with TRBJ1-2, with D perhaps matching TRBD1 (5 bases). This CDR3 spans 15 amino acids. V was trimmed by 2 bases and J by 7 bases, leaving 20 bases between them. Germline CDR1 reads GTSNPN; CDR2 reads SVGIG (reference sequence).